Each of the 22 T cell receptor beta chains below was sequenced from the same sample in a study of T-cell reconstitution after alpha-beta-depleted transplantation in children. Construction of the TCRbeta library involved unique molecular identifiers. Via MiXCR, TCRdb re-called the PCR reads, giving one row per CDR3 protein. The sample comprises a few hundred thousand distinct CDR3 sequences, 43% of which are singletons, and 27% rests with the top ten. The source was PBMCs, collected before TCRalphabeta/CD19-depleted stem cell transplant. The receptors come from a girl aged 2-9 years with aplastic anemia, due to receive a stem cell transplant.

This clonotype was observed a handful of times. This sequence joins TRBV5-5 and TRBJ2-1, with 10 bases that match TRBD2. The CDR3 contains 17 residues. Per germline, CDR1 SGHKS and CDR2 YYEKEE (reference sequence). With 4 bases clipped from V and 2 bases from J, the junction kept 9 bases outside the gene matches. CDR3 coding DNA: TGTGCCAGCAGCGATCCGACTAGCGGGCGCCCCTACAATGAGCAGTTCTTC. Translation gives CASSDPTSGRPYNEQFF.

This sequence joins TRBV20-1 and TRBJ1-4; D is unclear. The germline V gene has CDR1 DFQATT and CDR2 SNEGSKA (reference sequence). Trimming cost V 2 bases and J 7 bases, with 5 bases left between them. The CDR3 totals 11 residues. The CDR3 region has the DNA TGCAGTGCTAGATCAGCTGAAAAACTGTTTTTT. It yields the protein CSARSAEKLFF.

This rearrangement joins TRBV7-9 to TRBJ2-6; either TRBD1 or TRBD2 may fit D (5 bases each). CDR1 SEHNR and CDR2 FQNEAQ come from the germline V gene (reference sequence). CDR3 size: 17 residues. Trimming removed 4 bases from V and 2 bases from J, with 15 bases in between. CDR3 bases: TGTGCCAGCAGCTCAGGGACGTCGGGGACTGGGGCCAACGTCCTGACTTTC. Translated, it gives CASSSGTSGTGANVLTF.

This clonotype turned up a few times. The chain has TRBV7-2 and TRBJ1-4; no definite D call. This CDR3 is 17 amino acids long. Trimming cost V 1 base and J 6 bases, with 18 bases left between them. Germline lookup yields CDR1 SGHTA and CDR2 FQGNSA. CDR3 bases: TGTGCCAGCAGCTTAGTTTCAGGACGGCTGGACCATGAAAAACTGTTTTTT. Amino acid sequence: CASSLVSGRLDHEKLFF. The whole variable domain, filled in from reference TRBV7-2 and TRBJ1-4, reads GAGVSQSPSNKVTEKGKDVELRCDPISGHTALYWYRQSLGQGLEFLIYFQGNSAPDKSGLPSDRFSAERTGGSVSTLTIQRTQQEDSAVYLCASSLVSGRLDHEKLFFGSGTQLSVL.

This clonotype appeared a few times. The chain links TRBV5-1 to TRBJ1-3; the D is unclear. Germline V gene sequence: CDR1 SGHRS, CDR2 YFSETQ. The CDR3 extends over 17 amino acids. V shed 0 bases and J shed 4 bases, with 17 bases lying between them. DNA of the CDR3: TGCGCCAGCAGCTTGGATCCTTCTGAGACACGCGGAAACACCATATATTTT. The encoded protein is CASSLDPSETRGNTIYF.

This clonotype has only a few counts. The genes are TRBV6-5 and TRBJ1-6, with D perhaps TRBD1 (5 bases). Per germline, CDR1 MNHEY and CDR2 SVGAGI. There are 14 residues in the CDR3. Between the trimmed V and J ends, which lost 0 bases and 6 bases, there was a span of 6 bases. CDR3 nucleotides: TGTGCCAGCAGTTACTCGAGGGGTAATTCACCCCTCCACTTT. This sequence encodes CASSYSRGNSPLHF.

Many counts were recorded for this clonotype. The V and J genes are TRBV20-1 and TRBJ2-7; D is undetermined. Germline values: CDR1 DFQATT, CDR2 SNEGSKA (reference sequence). Trimming left V 2 bases short and J 2 bases short, with 7 bases between. CDR3 length: 12 amino acids. The CDR3 is CSARSQAYEQYF. CDR3 DNA: TGCAGTGCTAGATCCCAGGCCTACGAGCAGTACTTC.

This clonotype was detected only a few times. This may be a read error: a much more frequent sequence differs by one nucleotide. The chain couples TRBV18 to TRBJ2-1, with D unresolved. Germline CDR1 and CDR2: KGHSH and LQKENI. The CDR3 totals 13 residues. CDR3 in amino acids: CSSSPLVSNEQFF. DNA of the CDR3: TGTTCCAGCTCACCTCTGGTAAGCAATGAGCAGTTCTTC.

This clonotype was counted many times. This chain uses TRBV7-9 with TRBJ1-1; the D is unclear. Between the trimmed V and J ends, which lost 5 bases and 4 bases, there was a span of 8 bases. Germline CDR1 SEHNR, CDR2 FQNEAQ (reference sequence). This CDR3 comprises 12 residues. The CDR3 coding sequence is TGTGCCAGCAGCCATACGGTCACTGAAGCTTTCTTT. It codes for CASSHTVTEAFF. The entire variable domain, with the rest obtained from reference TRBV7-9 and TRBJ1-1, is as follows: DTGVSQNPRHKITKRGQNVTFRCDPISEHNRLYWYRQTLGQGPEFLTYFQNEAQLEKSRLLSDRFSAERPKGSFSTLEIQRTEQGDSAMYLCASSHTVTEAFFGQGTRLTVV.

There are many counts of this clonotype. The gene calls are TRBV12-3 or TRBV12-4 and TRBJ1-2; TRBD1 might be the D (6 bases). The CDR3 length is 15 residues. The V end lost 5 bases, the J end lost 2 bases, and 15 bases lay between the germline ends. The CDR3 coding sequence is TGTGCCAGCAGTCCCTCCCGACAGGCAAACTATGGCTACACCTTC. Protein product: CASSPSRQANYGYTF.

This chain connects TRBV20-1 to TRBJ1-6, with D unclear. The germline CDR1 and CDR2 sequences are DFQATT and SNEGSKA (reference sequence). The CDR3 covers 13 residues. V shed 1 base and J shed 5 bases, with 6 bases lying between them. CDR3 bases: TGCAGTGCTAGAGGAGCCAATAATTCACCCCTCCACTTT. It is translated as CSARGANNSPLHF.

This clonotype was counted only a few times. V gene TRBV20-1 combines with J gene TRBJ1-5, with 7 bases identical to TRBD1. The CDR3 has 17 residues. Trimming cost V 3 bases and J 0 bases; bases outside gene matches: 11. The germline V gene has CDR1 DFQATT and CDR2 SNEGSKA (reference sequence). The CDR3 coding sequence is TGCAGTGCTAGCTTGACAGGGAGGAAGACTAGCAATCAGCCCCAGCATTTT. This sequence encodes CSASLTGRKTSNQPQHF.

The chain employs TRBV14 and TRBJ2-1; possible D gene TRBD1, 5 bases. The CDR3 length is 16 residues. Germline V gives CDR1 SGHDN, CDR2 FVKESK. The germline V and J ends were trimmed by 0 bases and 0 bases, with 9 bases remaining between them. The CDR3 DNA sequence: TGTGCCAGCAGCCAAGAAAGGGGCTTCTCCTACAATGAGCAGTTCTTC. This translates into CASSQERGFSYNEQFF.

Only a few counts were recorded for this clonotype. This chain connects TRBV7-2 to TRBJ2-1; 10 nucleotides line up with TRBD1. Trimming cost V 2 bases and J 5 bases; bases outside gene matches: 6. The length of the CDR3 is 16 residues. Germline V gene sequence: CDR1 SGHTA, CDR2 FQGNSA. CDR3 nucleotide sequence: TGTGCCAGCAGCTTATGGGGGACAGGGGCAGACAATGAGCAGTTCTTC. Protein sequence: CASSLWGTGADNEQFF.

The chain has TRBV19 and TRBJ2-7; D gene unclear. V shed 5 bases and J shed 2 bases, with 10 bases lying between them. This CDR3 spans 13 amino acids. CDR1 and CDR2 (germline): LNHDA, SQIVND (reference sequence). The CDR3 spells CASSSLGTYEQYF. Written as DNA, the CDR3 is TGTGCCAGTAGTTCCTTAGGTACCTACGAGCAGTACTTC.

The rearrangement links TRBV5-1 to TRBJ2-5; TRBD1 matches 7 bases. CDR1 and CDR2 from the germline V gene are SGHRS and YFSETQ. The CDR3 is 14 residues long. The V and J ends lost 0 bases and 4 bases, in that order; junction bases with no gene match: 3. The DNA of the CDR3 is TGCGCCAGCAGCTTGGGGGACAGTTCAGAGACCCAGTACTTC. Encoded protein: CASSLGDSSETQYF. Full variable domain (outside the CDR3, taken from reference TRBV5-1 and TRBJ2-5): KAGVTQTPRYLIKTRGQQVTLSCSPISGHRSVSWYQQTPGQGLQFLFEYFSETQRNKGNFPGRFSGRQFSNSRSEMNVSTLELGDSALYLCASSLGDSSETQYFGPGTRLLVL.

The chain recombines TRBV10-3 with TRBJ2-7, with 11 bases aligning to TRBD2. This CDR3 is 14 amino acids long. After removal of 2 bases from V and 6 bases from J, the junction contained 3 bases not matched to a gene. Germline CDR1 ENHRY, CDR2 SYGVKD. The CDR3 sequence is CAISEGGLAVEQYF. In DNA, the CDR3 is TGTGCCATCAGTGAGGGGGGACTAGCGGTCGAGCAGTACTTC.

The chain is built from TRBV5-1 and TRBJ1-6; perhaps TRBD1 as D (5 bases). Germline lookup yields CDR1 SGHRS and CDR2 YFSETQ. The CDR3 consists of 18 residues. The V and J ends lost 0 bases and 3 bases respectively, with 16 bases between them. CDR3 DNA sequence: TGCGCCAGCAGCTTGGACGGCGCCGCCGGGGGCTATAATTCACCCCTCCACTTT. This translates into CASSLDGAAGGYNSPLHF.

Relative to its sample, this clonotype is medium-sized. The genes are TRBV7-2 and TRBJ2-3; 10 bases fit TRBD2. The CDR3 is 14 amino acids. Per germline, CDR1 SGHTA and CDR2 FQGNSA. The V and J ends lost 6 bases and 5 bases, in that order; junction bases with no gene match: 5. Written as DNA, the CDR3 is TGTGCCAGCAGAGTAGCGGGAGGTTTAGATACGCAGTATTTT. Residues: CASRVAGGLDTQYF.

CDR3 in amino acids: CASSFLLGDRRTGANVLTF. The CDR3 coding sequence is TGTGCCAGCAGTTTTTTGTTGGGAGACCGTCGTACTGGGGCCAACGTCCTGACTTTC. V usage is TRBV28 and J usage is TRBJ2-6, with D possibly TRBD2 on 5 matching bases. The CDR3 loop spans 19 amino acids. Trimming left V 3 bases short and J 2 bases short, with 20 bases between. Germline CDR1 and CDR2: MDHEN and SYDVKM.

This clonotype has ten or more counts. The chain combines TRBV7-9 with TRBJ1-2; D not resolved. CDR1 is SEHNR and CDR2 is FQNEAQ in the germline V gene (reference sequence). Trimming stripped 1 base from V and 4 bases from J, with 7 bases between. This CDR3 region has 13 residues. The CDR3 coding sequence is TGTGCCAGCAGCTTAGACGACATCTATGGCTACACCTTC. Its protein is CASSLDDIYGYTF.

The chain links TRBV24-1 to TRBJ1-2; D ambiguous. Germline CDR1 KGHDR, CDR2 SFDVKD. The CDR3 totals 12 residues. With 1 base removed from V and 9 bases from J, the gap between germline ends came to 8 bases. CDR3 in amino acids: CATSDLGSRYTF. The CDR3 DNA follows: TGTGCCACCAGTGATTTAGGGTCCCGCTACACCTTC.